The 12 T cell receptor beta chains in this list originate from one sample, sequenced in a study of blood T cell repertoires in COVID-19. Generated by immunoSEQ multiplex PCR, the TCRdb table keeps only in-frame clones and is missing some. This sample has 65,000 to 85,000 clones, with roughly 89% found just once. Sequencing was carried out using peripheral blood. Receptors were obtained from a man between 45 and 60 years old with active COVID-19.

The rearrangement links TRBV6-6 to TRBJ2-7, with a weak D call TRBD2 (6 bases). This CDR3 comprises 14 residues. Germline V gene lookup returns CDR1 MNHNY and CDR2 SVGAGI (reference sequence). Trimming took 6 bases from V and 3 from J, leaving 15 bases between them. The CDR3 protein is CASSPSTSLYEQYF. CDR3 nucleotides: TGTGCCAGCAGCCCCTCGACTAGTCTCTACGAGCAGTACTTC.

The genes are TRBV28 and TRBJ1-5, with 7 bases matching TRBD1. This CDR3 spans 13 amino acids. Germline lookup yields CDR1 MDHEN and CDR2 SYDVKM. Losses at the gene ends were 4 bases for V and 8 bases for J; bases not matched to a gene: 5. The CDR3 nucleotides read TGTGCCAGCAGTTCACCGACAGGGAAGCCCCAGCATTTT. Amino acids: CASSSPTGKPQHF.

The chain carries TRBV5-6 and TRBJ2-1, with D perhaps matching TRBD1 (6 bases). The CDR3 runs 15 residues. In germline, CDR1 is SGHDT, CDR2 YYEEEE. With 7 bases removed from V and 8 bases from J, the gap between germline ends came to 22 bases. This chain's CDR3 is CASPCRDKGWDEQFF. The CDR3 DNA reads TGTGCCAGCCCTTGCAGGGACAAGGGATGGGATGAGCAGTTCTTC.

V and J are TRBV6-5 and TRBJ2-1; 7 bases agree with TRBD1. The CDR3 is 16 residues long. Germline lookup yields CDR1 MNHEY and CDR2 SVGAGI. V lost 4 bases to trimming and J lost 0 bases; unmatched junction nucleotides: 6. The chain's CDR3 is CASSSFDRDSYNEQFF. In DNA, the CDR3 is TGTGCCAGCAGTTCATTCGACAGGGACTCCTACAATGAGCAGTTCTTC.

The gene calls are TRBV2 and TRBJ2-2; 8 nucleotides align to TRBD2. Germline loops: CDR1 SNHLY, CDR2 FYNNEI. The V and J ends lost 1 base and 5 bases, in that order; junction bases with no gene match: 3. CDR3 length: 15 residues. CDR3 sequence reads: CASSEVAGGTGELFF. The CDR3 DNA is TGTGCCAGCAGTGAAGTGGCGGGGGGAACCGGGGAGCTGTTTTTT.

The gene calls are TRBV6-5 and TRBJ1-1; perhaps TRBD1 as D (5 bases). V was cut by 4 bases and J by 5 bases, with 11 bases left in between. This CDR3 is built from 13 residues. CDR1 and CDR2 from the germline V gene are MNHEY and SVGAGI. The CDR3 region is CASSSRRGTEAFF. The DNA for the CDR3 is TGTGCCAGCAGTTCACGCCGGGGGACTGAAGCTTTCTTT.

To note about this clone: At one boundary the junction diverges from the germline segment, which might be a read error. The V gene is TRBV2, the J gene TRBJ1-3; unclear D gene. CDR3 size: 16 residues. The V gene's germline CDR1 is SNHLY and CDR2 FYNNEI. This CDR3 is CASREVSQASGNTIYF. DNA for the CDR3: TGTGCCAGCAGAGAAGTAAGCCAGGCCTCCGGAAACACCATATATTTT.

A single count supports this clone. V is TRBV7-6 and J is TRBJ2-2; 8 bases align to TRBD2. This CDR3 is 16 amino acids long. J was trimmed by 2 bases and V by 0 bases; bases with no gene match: 2. Germline V gene data show CDR1 as SGHVS and CDR2 as FNYEAQ. The CDR3 is CASSLAGGANTGELFF. CDR3 coding DNA: TGTGCCAGCAGCTTAGCCGGGGGGGCTAACACCGGGGAGCTGTTTTTT.

The V and J genes are TRBV6-1 and TRBJ1-2; D gene ambiguous. Germline loops: CDR1 MNHNS, CDR2 SASEGT. V was trimmed by 3 bases and J by 8 bases, leaving 13 bases between them. This CDR3 has 13 residues. CDR3 region: CASSESGGYGYTF. In DNA form, the CDR3 reads TGTGCCAGCAGTGAGTCTGGAGGCTACGGCTACACCTTC.

The chain links TRBV5-6 to TRBJ2-4; 9 bases line up with TRBD1. The CDR3 has 16 amino acids. Germline lookup yields CDR1 SGHDT and CDR2 YYEEEE. Trimming cost V 0 bases and J 6 bases; bases outside gene matches: 7. The CDR3 coding sequence is TGTGCCAGCAGCTTGGAGGACAGGGGCCATCGAAACATTCAGTACTTC. Its protein is CASSLEDRGHRNIQYF.

This clone was detected once. The V and J genes are TRBV5-1 and TRBJ2-5; possible D gene TRBD2, 5 bases. Trimming removed 3 bases at V and 3 bases at J, with 15 bases between. The CDR3 spans 15 residues. Germline V CDR1 and CDR2: SGHRS, YFSETQ. The CDR3 reads CASSSQGAAEETQYF. Here the CDR3 DNA reads TGCGCCAGCAGCTCCCAAGGAGCGGCAGAAGAGACCCAGTACTTC.

The rearrangement uses TRBV10-1 and TRBJ2-3; tentative D call: TRBD1 (6 bases). Deletions cut 3 bases from V and 2 bases from J, with 12 bases between. CDR1 and CDR2 from the germline V gene are WNHNN and SYGVQD (reference sequence). The CDR3 sequence is 15 residues long. This chain's CDR3 is CASSDWTEITDTQYF. The DNA of the CDR3 is TGCGCCAGCAGTGACTGGACAGAAATCACAGATACGCAGTATTTT.